This passage covers 21 T cell receptor beta chains from one sample sequenced in a study of post-analysis software for immune sequencing data. Whole-study results and caveats: The five TRBV segments detected at higher frequency in patients than in controls included TRBV5-6, TRBV5-1 and TRBV20-1.

Unique-molecular-identifier-tagged TCR beta cDNA libraries were used. From the PCR reads, TCRdb called clonotypes with MiXCR, one entry per CDR3 protein. This sample yields 750,000 to 900,000 distinct CDR3 sequences, of which around 45% are seen a single time; just under 5% belongs to the top ten. Antigens of these TCRs are unknown. Sequenced material: blood. The receptors here all came from a girl under 18 with multiple sclerosis.

This chain joins TRBV15 and TRBJ2-6; perhaps TRBD1 as D (5 bases). The CDR3 runs 16 residues. The V end lost 4 bases, the J end lost 1 base, and 11 bases lay between the germline ends. The germline CDR1 and CDR2 sequences are LNHNV and YYDKDF (reference sequence). DNA of the CDR3: TGTGCCACCAGCAAACCCACAGGTTCTGGGGCCAACGTCCTGACTTTC. It is translated as CATSKPTGSGANVLTF.

The gene calls are TRBV27 and TRBJ1-2; 7 bases agree with TRBD1. With V trimmed by 8 bases and J by 2 bases, 5 bases remained unmatched. Germline V lookup: CDR1 MNHEY, CDR2 SMNVEV (reference sequence). The CDR3 loop spans 13 amino acids. The CDR3 sequence: CASGSRGNYGYTF. CDR3 coding DNA: TGTGCCAGCGGCTCCAGGGGGAACTATGGCTACACCTTC.

This clonotype showed up just a few times. CDR3 loop: CASSQDHDNEQFF. The DNA for the CDR3 is TGCGCCAGCAGCCAAGATCACGACAATGAGCAGTTCTTC. The rearrangement joins TRBV4-3 to TRBJ2-1; D is unresolved. Trimming took 0 bases from V and 5 from J, leaving 5 bases between them. The CDR3 spans 13 residues. The germline V gene has CDR1 LGHNA and CDR2 YSLEER.

The chain uses TRBV6-5 and TRBJ1-5, with 7 bases matching TRBD1. This CDR3 comprises 16 residues. J lost 0 bases, V lost 6 bases, and 8 bases had no gene match. Per germline, CDR1 MNHEY and CDR2 SVGAGI. The CDR3 region is CASRPQGSHSNQPQHF. In nucleotides, the CDR3 is TGTGCCAGCAGACCACAGGGGTCCCATAGCAATCAGCCCCAGCATTTT.

This chain uses TRBV21-1 with TRBJ2-1. TRBV21-1 is flagged as a pseudogene. The CDR3 extends over 13 amino acids. CDR3 nucleotides: TGTGCCAGCAGCAAAATCATCAGAAATGAGCAGTTCTTC. Encoded protein: CASSKIIRNEQFF.

A single count supports this clonotype. The V and J genes are TRBV27 and TRBJ2-1, with 9 bases fitting TRBD1. The CDR3 is 18 amino acids. Germline assignment: CDR1 MNHEY and CDR2 SMNVEV (reference sequence). The V gene end was trimmed by 2 bases and the J gene end by 7 bases; junction bases not matched to a gene: 15. The CDR3 sequence is CASSLIGVGQGQVNEQFF. For the CDR3, the DNA is TGTGCCAGCAGTTTAATTGGGGTCGGACAGGGGCAGGTGAATGAGCAGTTCTTC.

This sequence joins TRBV10-3 and TRBJ2-1; 7 bases match TRBD1. The V and J ends lost 3 bases and 7 bases, in that order; junction bases with no gene match: 6. The germline CDR1 and CDR2 sequences are ENHRY and SYGVKD. This CDR3 comprises 14 residues. The CDR3 protein is CAISERGQSNEQFF. DNA for the CDR3: TGTGCCATCAGTGAACGGGGACAGTCGAATGAGCAGTTCTTC.

This chain joins TRBV20-1 and TRBJ2-2; possibly TRBD1 or TRBD2 for D (7 bases each). Between the trimmed V and J ends, which lost 2 bases and 6 bases, there was a span of 19 bases. This CDR3 contains 16 residues. Germline values: CDR1 DFQATT, CDR2 SNEGSKA (reference sequence). CDR3 sequence (DNA): TGCAGTGCTAGACTGCACAGGGGAGGGAGCGCCGGGGAGCTGTTTTTT. It codes for CSARLHRGGSAGELFF.

This clonotype was detected only a few times. CDR3 protein: CASRVRGRSNQPQHF. In DNA, the CDR3 is TGTGCCAGCAGGGTACGGGGGCGAAGCAATCAGCCCCAGCATTTT. The rearrangement uses TRBV27 and TRBJ1-5, with a possible D match to TRBD1 (6 bases). Trimming cost V 6 bases and J 1 base, with 13 bases left between them. The CDR3 runs 15 residues. CDR1 and CDR2 (germline): MNHEY, SMNVEV (reference sequence).

CDR3 in amino acids: CASSQGDSFTDTQYF. The CDR3 DNA reads as TGCGCCAGCAGCCAGGGGGACAGTTTCACAGATACGCAGTATTTT. The chain links TRBV5-1 to TRBJ2-3; 7 bases agree with TRBD1. Germline V gives CDR1 SGHRS, CDR2 YFSETQ. CDR3 length equals 15 residues. J gave up 2 bases and V 4 bases, and 7 bases lay outside the gene matches.

The J gene is TRBJ2-7, the V gene TRBV6-5; 7 bases agree with TRBD1. The V and J ends lost 5 bases and 2 bases, in that order; junction bases with no gene match: 9. The CDR3 runs 15 residues. Germline assignment: CDR1 MNHEY and CDR2 SVGAGI. The CDR3 is CASSDKDRSPYEQYF. The CDR3 bases are TGTGCCAGCAGTGACAAGGACAGGAGCCCCTACGAGCAGTACTTC.

The chain is built from TRBV6-6 and TRBJ1-5; TRBD1 matches 7 bases. Germline V gene lookup returns CDR1 MNHNY and CDR2 SVGAGI (reference sequence). The CDR3 is 14 amino acids. The ends lost 6 bases at V and 5 bases at J; junction bases unmatched: 7. Here the CDR3 reads CASRLTGRDQPQHF. The CDR3 DNA sequence: TGTGCCAGCAGATTGACAGGGAGGGATCAGCCCCAGCATTTT.

This clonotype was seen only a few times. This chain connects TRBV10-3 to TRBJ2-3; TRBD1 agrees at 12 bases. The V gene's germline CDR1 is ENHRY and CDR2 SYGVKD. Trimming took 4 bases from V and 4 from J; bases not matched to a gene: 6. There are 16 residues in the CDR3. The chain's CDR3 is CAISGAGTGGADTQYF. The CDR3 DNA sequence: TGTGCCATCAGTGGCGCCGGGACAGGGGGCGCAGATACGCAGTATTTT.

The rearrangement uses TRBV6-5 and TRBJ1-4; tentatively, D is TRBD1 (6 bases). Germline V CDR1 and CDR2: MNHEY, SVGAGI. This CDR3 is 15 amino acids long. The germline V and J ends were trimmed by 5 bases and 10 bases, with 20 bases remaining between them. In nucleotides, the CDR3 is TGTGCCAGCAGTGCCTCCGGGGGCCTATCGGGAAAACTGTTTTTT. Amino acid sequence: CASSASGGLSGKLFF.

The chain has TRBV12-3 or TRBV12-4 and TRBJ2-7; 8 nucleotides align to TRBD2. The DNA end lines up better with TRBJ2-5; the J call may be wrong. The CDR3 covers 15 residues. CDR3 sequence (DNA): TGTGCCAGCAGTTACCTCGGGCGGGAGGAGGAGACCCAGTACTTC. Amino acid sequence: CASSYLGREEETQYF.

The rearrangement links TRBV7-3 to TRBJ2-3; 14 bases map to TRBD2. The V gene end was trimmed by 6 bases and the J gene end by 8 bases; junction bases not matched to a gene: 13. The germline V gene has CDR1 SGHTA and CDR2 FQGTGA. The CDR3 length is 17 residues. The CDR3 sequence is CASSPYPGLAGVSTQYF. The CDR3, as DNA: TGTGCCAGCAGTCCTTATCCGGGACTAGCGGGAGTGAGTACGCAGTATTTT.

This clonotype has only a few counts. The DNA of the CDR3 is TGCGCCAGCAGCCTCAGGACTAGAACTGAGCAGTTCTTC. This sequence encodes CASSLRTRTEQFF. The V and J genes are TRBV4-3 and TRBJ2-1, with 7 bases aligning to TRBD2. V shed 4 bases and J 9 bases; nucleotides not matched to a gene: 6. The CDR3 runs 13 residues. CDR1 is LGHNA, CDR2 YSLEER, per germline.

The gene calls are TRBV9 and TRBJ2-1; 10 bases are shared with TRBD2. In germline, CDR1 is SGDLS, CDR2 YYNGEE. The CDR3 consists of 15 residues. The junction had 7 bases not matched to a gene; V was cut back by 3 bases and J by 7 bases. The CDR3 DNA sequence: TGTGCCAGCAGCGGATCTAGCGGGAGAGTGAATGAGCAGTTCTTC. It is translated as CASSGSSGRVNEQFF.

J is TRBJ1-2 and V is TRBV6-5, with 7 bases matching TRBD1. J gave up 3 bases and V 7 bases, and 5 bases lay outside the gene matches. Germline V gene lookup returns CDR1 MNHEY and CDR2 SVGAGI. This CDR3 is 13 amino acids long. As DNA, the CDR3 is TGTGCCAGCAAGGACAGGTCGGACTATGGCTACACCTTC. It encodes CASKDRSDYGYTF.

The chain couples TRBV7-9 to TRBJ2-5, with D maybe TRBD2 (6 bases). This CDR3 has 14 amino acids. Deletions cut 2 bases from V and 5 bases from J, with 12 bases between. The germline V gene encodes CDR1 SEHNR and CDR2 FQNEAQ (reference sequence). The CDR3 sequence is CASSLRASEETQYF. The CDR3, as DNA: TGTGCCAGCAGCTTAAGAGCTAGCGAGGAGACCCAGTACTTC.

The V and J genes are TRBV7-3 and TRBJ2-1; the D gene is possibly TRBD2 (6 bases). CDR1 is SGHTA and CDR2 is FQGTGA in the germline V gene. This CDR3 has 15 amino acids. Trimming took 5 bases from V and 7 from J, leaving 18 bases between them. In DNA form, the CDR3 reads TGTGCCAGCAGCCCCAACCGGGACTCTTGGAATGAGCAGTTCTTC. Its translation: CASSPNRDSWNEQFF.